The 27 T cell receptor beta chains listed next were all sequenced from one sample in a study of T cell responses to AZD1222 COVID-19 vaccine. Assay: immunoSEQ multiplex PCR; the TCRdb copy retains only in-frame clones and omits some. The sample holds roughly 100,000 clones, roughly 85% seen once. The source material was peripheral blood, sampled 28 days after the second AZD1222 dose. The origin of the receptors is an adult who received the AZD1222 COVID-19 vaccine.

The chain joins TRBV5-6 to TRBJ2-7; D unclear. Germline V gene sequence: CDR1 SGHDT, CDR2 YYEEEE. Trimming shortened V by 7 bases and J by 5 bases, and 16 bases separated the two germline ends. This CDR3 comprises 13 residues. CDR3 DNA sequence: TGTGCCAGCGGAACAACCGAAGGGAACGAGCAGTACTTC. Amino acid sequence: CASGTTEGNEQYF.

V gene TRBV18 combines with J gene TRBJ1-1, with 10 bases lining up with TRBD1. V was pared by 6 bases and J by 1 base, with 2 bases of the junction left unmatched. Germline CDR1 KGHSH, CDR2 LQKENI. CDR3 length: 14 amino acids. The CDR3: CASSRTGGNTEAFF. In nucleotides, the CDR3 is TGTGCCAGCTCGCGGACAGGGGGGAACACTGAAGCTTTCTTT.

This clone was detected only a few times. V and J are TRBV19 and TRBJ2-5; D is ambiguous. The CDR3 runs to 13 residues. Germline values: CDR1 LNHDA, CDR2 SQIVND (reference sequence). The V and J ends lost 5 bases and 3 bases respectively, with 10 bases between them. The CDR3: CASSPRNKETQYF. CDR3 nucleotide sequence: TGTGCCAGTAGTCCCCGGAATAAAGAGACCCAGTACTTC.

The CDR3, as DNA: TGTGCCAGCAGGTGGATACAGAGAAATGAAAAACTGTTTTTT. It yields the protein CASRWIQRNEKLFF. The rearrangement uses TRBV2 and TRBJ1-4, with D uncertain. The CDR3 is 14 amino acids. CDR1 is SNHLY, CDR2 FYNNEI, per germline. V gave up 6 bases and J gave up 5 bases, with 13 bases separating them.

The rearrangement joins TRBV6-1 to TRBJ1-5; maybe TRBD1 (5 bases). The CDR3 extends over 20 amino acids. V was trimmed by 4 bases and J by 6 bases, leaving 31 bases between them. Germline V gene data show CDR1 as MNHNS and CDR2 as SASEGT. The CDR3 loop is CASSAMRERDRLRAGQPQHF. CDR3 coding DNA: TGTGCCAGCAGTGCGATGAGGGAACGAGACAGACTTCGGGCAGGTCAGCCCCAGCATTTT.

The CDR3 protein is CASSRELRESNEQFF. The CDR3 region has the DNA TGCGCCAGCAGCCGTGAATTGCGGGAGTCAAATGAGCAGTTCTTC. The V and J genes are TRBV4-1 and TRBJ2-1; 7 bases fit TRBD2. The V and J ends lost 4 bases and 7 bases, in that order; junction bases with no gene match: 10. Germline V gene lookup returns CDR1 MGHRA and CDR2 YSYEKL. This CDR3 has 15 amino acids.

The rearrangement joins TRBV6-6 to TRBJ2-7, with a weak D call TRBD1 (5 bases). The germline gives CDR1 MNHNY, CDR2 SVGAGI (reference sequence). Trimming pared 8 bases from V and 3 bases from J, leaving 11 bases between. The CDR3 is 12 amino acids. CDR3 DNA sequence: TGTGCCAGCGACGGACATAACTACGAGCAGTACTTC. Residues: CASDGHNYEQYF.

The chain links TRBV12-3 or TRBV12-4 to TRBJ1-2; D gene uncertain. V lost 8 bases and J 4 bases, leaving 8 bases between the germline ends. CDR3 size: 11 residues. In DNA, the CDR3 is TGTGCCAGCGGGCATGGCTATGGCTACACCTTC. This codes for CASGHGYGYTF.

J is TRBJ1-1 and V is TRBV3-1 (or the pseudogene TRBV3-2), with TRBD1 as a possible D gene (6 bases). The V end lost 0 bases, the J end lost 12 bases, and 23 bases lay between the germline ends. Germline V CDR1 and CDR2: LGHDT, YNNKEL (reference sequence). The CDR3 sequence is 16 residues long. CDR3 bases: TGTGCCAGCAGCCAAGATATGAGTCGGGGGGCGAATGGACCTTTCTTT. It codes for CASSQDMSRGANGPFF.

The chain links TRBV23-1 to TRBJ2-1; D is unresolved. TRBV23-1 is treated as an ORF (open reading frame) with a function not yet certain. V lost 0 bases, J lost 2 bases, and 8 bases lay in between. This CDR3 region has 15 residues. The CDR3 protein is CASSQSEETYNEQFF. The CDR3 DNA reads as TGCGCCAGCAGTCAATCTGAGGAAACCTACAATGAGCAGTTCTTC.

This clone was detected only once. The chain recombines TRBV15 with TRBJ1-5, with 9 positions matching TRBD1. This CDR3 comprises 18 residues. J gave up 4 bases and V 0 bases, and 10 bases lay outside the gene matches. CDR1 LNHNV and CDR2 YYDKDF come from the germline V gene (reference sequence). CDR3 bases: TGTGCCACCAGCAGAGATTACAGGGGGCGCGAGGGAAATCAGCCCCAGCATTTT. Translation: CATSRDYRGREGNQPQHF.

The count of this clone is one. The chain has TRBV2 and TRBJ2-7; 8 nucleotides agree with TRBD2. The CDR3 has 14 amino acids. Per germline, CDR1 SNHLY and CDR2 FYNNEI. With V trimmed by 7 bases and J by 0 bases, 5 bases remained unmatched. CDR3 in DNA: TGTGCCAGCAAAGCGGGAGCCCTCTCCTACGAGCAGTACTTC. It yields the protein CASKAGALSYEQYF.

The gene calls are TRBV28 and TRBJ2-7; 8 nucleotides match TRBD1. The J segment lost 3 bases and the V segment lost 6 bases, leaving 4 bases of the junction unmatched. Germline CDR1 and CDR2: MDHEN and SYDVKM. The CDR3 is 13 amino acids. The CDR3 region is CASRATGVYEQYF. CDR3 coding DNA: TGTGCCAGCAGAGCGACAGGGGTCTACGAGCAGTACTTC.

The CDR3 DNA sequence: TGCGCCAGCAGTCAATTTCAGGGGAAGAACACTGAAGCTTTCTTT. Translation: CASSQFQGKNTEAFF. The chain is built from TRBV23-1 and TRBJ1-1; maybe TRBD1 (6 bases). TRBV23-1 is an ORF, and what it does is uncertain. The CDR3 totals 15 residues. The V end was cut by 1 base, the J end by 1 base, with 10 bases between.

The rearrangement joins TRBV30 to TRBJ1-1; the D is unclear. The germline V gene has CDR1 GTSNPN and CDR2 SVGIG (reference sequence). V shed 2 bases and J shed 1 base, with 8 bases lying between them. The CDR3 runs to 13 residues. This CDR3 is CAWSIEGNTEAFF. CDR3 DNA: TGTGCCTGGAGTATAGAGGGGAACACTGAAGCTTTCTTT.

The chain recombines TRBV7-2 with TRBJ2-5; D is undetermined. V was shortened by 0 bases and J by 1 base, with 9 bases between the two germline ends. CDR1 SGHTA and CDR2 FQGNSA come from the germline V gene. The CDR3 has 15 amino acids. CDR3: CASSLASASQETQYF. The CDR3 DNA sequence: TGTGCCAGCAGCTTAGCTTCCGCTAGCCAAGAGACCCAGTACTTC.

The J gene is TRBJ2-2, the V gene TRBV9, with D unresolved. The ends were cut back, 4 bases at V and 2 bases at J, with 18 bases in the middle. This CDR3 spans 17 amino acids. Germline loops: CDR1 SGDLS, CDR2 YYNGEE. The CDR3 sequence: CASSKRGTPSNTGELFF. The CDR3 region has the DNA TGTGCCAGCAGCAAACGCGGCACACCGTCCAACACCGGGGAGCTGTTTTTT.

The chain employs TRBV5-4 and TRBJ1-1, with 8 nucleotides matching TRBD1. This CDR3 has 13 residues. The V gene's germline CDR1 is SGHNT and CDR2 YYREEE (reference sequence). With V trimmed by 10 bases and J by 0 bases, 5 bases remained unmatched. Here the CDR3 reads CAPDRALNTEAFF. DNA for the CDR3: TGTGCCCCGGACAGGGCCCTGAACACTGAAGCTTTCTTT.

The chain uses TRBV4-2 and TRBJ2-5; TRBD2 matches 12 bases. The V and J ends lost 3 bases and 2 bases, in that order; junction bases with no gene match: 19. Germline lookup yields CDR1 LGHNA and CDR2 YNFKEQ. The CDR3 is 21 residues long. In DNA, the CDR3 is TGTGCCAGCAGCCACGTGACTAGCGGGAGTTTGAGGGCTGGTAGGCAAGAGACCCAGTACTTC. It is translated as CASSHVTSGSLRAGRQETQYF.

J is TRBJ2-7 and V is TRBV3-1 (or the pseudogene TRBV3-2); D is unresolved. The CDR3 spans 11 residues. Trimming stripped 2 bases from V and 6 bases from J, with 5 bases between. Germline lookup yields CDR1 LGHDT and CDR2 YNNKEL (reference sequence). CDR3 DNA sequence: TGTGCCAGCAGCCAATTCACCGAGCAGTACTTC. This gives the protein CASSQFTEQYF.

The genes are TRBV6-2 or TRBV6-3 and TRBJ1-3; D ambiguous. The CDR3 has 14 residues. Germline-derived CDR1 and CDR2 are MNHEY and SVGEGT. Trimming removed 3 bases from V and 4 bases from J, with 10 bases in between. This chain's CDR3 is CASSYSTNGNTIYF. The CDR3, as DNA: TGTGCCAGCAGTTATTCGACCAACGGAAACACCATATATTTT.

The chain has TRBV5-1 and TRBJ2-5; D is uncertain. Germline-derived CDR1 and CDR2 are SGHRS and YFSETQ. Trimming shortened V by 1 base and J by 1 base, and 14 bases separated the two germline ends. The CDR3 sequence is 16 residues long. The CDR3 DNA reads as TGCGCCAGCAGCTTGCTCGACGCGACCCCCCAAGAGACCCAGTACTTC. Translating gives CASSLLDATPQETQYF. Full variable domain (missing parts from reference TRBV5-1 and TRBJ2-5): KAGVTQTPRYLIKTRGQQVTLSCSPISGHRSVSWYQQTPGQGLQFLFEYFSETQRNKGNFPGRFSGRQFSNSRSEMNVSTLELGDSALYLCASSLLDATPQETQYFGPGTRLLVL.

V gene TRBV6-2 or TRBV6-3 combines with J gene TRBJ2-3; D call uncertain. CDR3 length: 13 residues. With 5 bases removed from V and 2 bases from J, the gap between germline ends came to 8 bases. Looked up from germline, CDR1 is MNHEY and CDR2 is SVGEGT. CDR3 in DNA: TGTGCCAGCAGTAGGACGACCACAGATACGCAGTATTTT. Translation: CASSRTTTDTQYF.

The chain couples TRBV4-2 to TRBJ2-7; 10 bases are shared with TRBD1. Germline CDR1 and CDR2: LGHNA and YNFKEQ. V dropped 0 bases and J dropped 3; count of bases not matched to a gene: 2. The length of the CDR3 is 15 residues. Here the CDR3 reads CASSQDRTGGYEQYF. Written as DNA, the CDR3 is TGTGCCAGCAGCCAAGATCGGACAGGGGGCTACGAGCAGTACTTC.

The CDR3 loop reads CASVVSTSGRVIGEQFF. CDR3 sequence (DNA): TGCGCCAGCGTAGTATCGACTAGCGGGAGGGTCATAGGTGAGCAGTTCTTC. The rearrangement links TRBV5-1 to TRBJ2-1, with 14 bases that match TRBD2. Germline-derived CDR1 and CDR2 are SGHRS and YFSETQ. V lost 7 bases to trimming and J lost 9 bases; unmatched junction nucleotides: 15. The CDR3 runs 17 residues.

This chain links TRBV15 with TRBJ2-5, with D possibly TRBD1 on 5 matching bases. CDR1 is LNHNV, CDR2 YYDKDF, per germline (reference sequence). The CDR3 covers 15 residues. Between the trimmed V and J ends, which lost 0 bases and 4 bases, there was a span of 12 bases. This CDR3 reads CATSRDQERGETQYF. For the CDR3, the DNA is TGTGCCACCAGCAGAGATCAGGAAAGGGGAGAGACCCAGTACTTC.

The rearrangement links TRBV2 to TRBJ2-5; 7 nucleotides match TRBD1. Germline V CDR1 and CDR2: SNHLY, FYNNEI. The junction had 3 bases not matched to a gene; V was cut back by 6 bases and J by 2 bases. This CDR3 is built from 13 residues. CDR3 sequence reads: CASSGTVQETQYF. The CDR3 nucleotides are TGTGCCAGCAGCGGGACAGTGCAAGAGACCCAGTACTTC. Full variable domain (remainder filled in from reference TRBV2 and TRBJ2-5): EPEVTQTPSHQVTQMGQEVILRCVPISNHLYFYWYRQILGQKVEFLVSFYNNEISEKSEIFDDQFSVERPDGSNFTLKIRSTKLEDSAMYFCASSGTVQETQYFGPGTRLLVL.